This T cell receptor (beta chain) was sequenced during a study of T cells in Graves' hyperthyroidism and ophthalmopathy. Study-wide background: At the time of initial diagnosis and before any treatment, peripheral blood was collected.

Study-level points and caveats: A model using 13 V-J features told ophthalmopathy apart from stable hyperthyroidism. Ophthalmopathy, which appeared later, was predicted by the model a median roughly 6.5 months before onset. The blood repertoire included most of the expanded thyroid clonotypes above 0.001.

This CDR3 is 13 amino acids long. After removal of 3 bases from V and 6 bases from J, the junction contained 4 bases not matched to a gene. Per the germline V gene, CDR1 is SGHAT and CDR2 is FQDESV (reference sequence). This clonotype was recorded many times. Its antigen is as yet unknown. TCR beta CDR3 sequences were amplified from RNA transcripts. The primer set for the first-round RT-PCR of the TCR CDR3 was HTBI. TCRdb itself ran the multiplex PCR reads through MiXCR, one entry per CDR3 protein. Altogether some 500,000 distinct CDR3 sequences are present, approximately 15% being singletons, with the ten largest covering about 17%.

The V call is TRBV11-1, the J call TRBJ2-7; 8 nucleotides match TRBD2. The TCR sequence derives from a woman aged 18-29 years with Graves' hyperthyroidism. Specimen: blood. The CDR3 nucleotides are TGTGCCAGCAGCTTGGCGGGAGGATTCGAGCAGTACGTC. The encoded protein is CASSLAGGFEQYV.